One and the same sample provided the 23 T cell receptor beta chains below, sequenced in a study of OX40 agonist ivuxolimab in advanced cancers. TCRdb keeps only in-frame clones here, not all; method: immunoSEQ multiplex PCR. The profile covers 35,000 to 50,000 clones, with 88% appearing a single time and around 18% taken by the ten largest. Material: CD4+ or CD8+ T cells sorted from blood, obtained in a trial of the OX40 agonist ivuxolimab. The receptor source for this set is an adult with an advanced solid tumor such as melanoma, head and neck, liver or kidney cancer.

V is TRBV27 and J is TRBJ2-5; the D gene could be TRBD1 or TRBD2 (7 bases each). Germline CDR1 reads MNHEY; CDR2 reads SMNVEV (reference sequence). This CDR3 comprises 16 residues. V was shortened by 2 bases and J by 0 bases, with 13 bases between the two germline ends. CDR3 region: CASSLDRAGDQETQYF. For the CDR3, the DNA is TGTGCCAGCAGTTTAGACAGGGCGGGGGACCAAGAGACCCAGTACTTC.

The gene calls are TRBV18 and TRBJ2-7, with a tentative D call TRBD2 (5 bases). Germline V gene data show CDR1 as KGHSH and CDR2 as LQKENI. The CDR3 is 13 amino acids. V dropped 6 bases and J dropped 6 bases, with 15 bases sitting between them. CDR3 sequence reads: CASSPSPAGEQYV. Written as DNA, the CDR3 is TGTGCCAGCTCCCCCTCTCCGGCGGGCGAGCAGTACGTC.

V usage is TRBV27 and J usage is TRBJ1-5, with D maybe TRBD1 (5 bases). With 4 bases removed from V and 6 bases from J, the gap between germline ends came to 13 bases. The CDR3 is made up of 14 amino acids. The germline CDR1 and CDR2 sequences are MNHEY and SMNVEV (reference sequence). The CDR3 spells CASSSGGEGQPQHF. CDR3 sequence (DNA): TGTGCCAGCAGTTCCGGGGGGGAGGGTCAGCCCCAGCATTTT.

This rearrangement joins TRBV12-5 to TRBJ1-1; D unclear. V lost 0 bases and J lost 6, with 8 bases in between. This CDR3 is built from 13 residues. Germline CDR1 and CDR2: LGHNT and FRNRAP. The DNA for the CDR3 is TGTGCTAGTGGTTTGGTTACTGGGGCTGAAGCTTTCTTT. This encodes CASGLVTGAEAFF.

This chain links TRBV7-9 with TRBJ2-1; D is tentatively TRBD1 or TRBD2 (5 bases each). CDR1 and CDR2 from the germline V gene are SEHNR and FQNEAQ (reference sequence). V lost 5 bases, J lost 2 bases, and 19 bases lay in between. The CDR3 has 17 residues. The CDR3 is CASSPPGRSAPYNEQFF. The CDR3 nucleotides are TGTGCCAGCAGCCCCCCGGGACGGAGTGCCCCCTACAATGAGCAGTTCTTC.

The rearrangement uses TRBV7-6 and TRBJ2-2; TRBD2 matches at 10 bases. V lost 1 base to trimming and J lost 2 bases; unmatched junction nucleotides: 7. This CDR3 contains 18 residues. Germline CDR1 SGHVS, CDR2 FNYEAQ. CDR3 sequence: CASSLVASGGLNTGELFF. The CDR3 region has the DNA TGTGCCAGCAGCTTAGTGGCTAGCGGGGGCCTTAACACCGGGGAGCTGTTTTTT.

V is TRBV9 and J is TRBJ1-5, with D possibly matching TRBD1 (5 bases). V was shortened by 4 bases and J by 5 bases, with 13 bases between the two germline ends. There are 14 residues in the CDR3. Germline CDR1 reads SGDLS; CDR2 reads YYNGEE. CDR3 amino acids: CASSLGPLDQPQHF. The CDR3 region has the DNA TGTGCCAGCAGCTTGGGACCTTTAGATCAGCCCCAGCATTTT. The entire variable domain, with the rest obtained from reference TRBV9 and TRBJ1-5, is as follows: DSGVTQTPKHLITATGQRVTLRCSPRSGDLSVYWYQQSLDQGLQFLIQYYNGEERAKGNILERFSAQQFPDLHSELNLSSLELGDSALYFCASSLGPLDQPQHFGDGTRLSIL.

This chain connects TRBV9 to TRBJ2-5; weak D call: TRBD2 (5 bases). The V end was cut by 0 bases, the J end by 2 bases, with 14 bases between. Germline V gene data show CDR1 as SGDLS and CDR2 as YYNGEE. CDR3 size: 16 residues. The DNA of the CDR3 is TGTGCCAGCAGCGTAGGTTGGGGAGAGGTACAAGAGACCCAGTACTTC. Protein: CASSVGWGEVQETQYF. The whole variable domain, remainder taken from reference TRBV9 and TRBJ2-5, is DSGVTQTPKHLITATGQRVTLRCSPRSGDLSVYWYQQSLDQGLQFLIQYYNGEERAKGNILERFSAQQFPDLHSELNLSSLELGDSALYFCASSVGWGEVQETQYFGPGTRLLVL.

On this clone itself: The sample has other DNA sequences that encode this CDR3 too. V is TRBV4-3 and J is TRBJ2-7, with 9 bases aligning to TRBD1. The CDR3 sequence is 16 residues long. J was trimmed by 4 bases and V by 0 bases; bases with no gene match: 7. The germline V gene has CDR1 LGHNA and CDR2 YSLEER. CDR3 protein: CASSQEFGTGKYEQYF. For the CDR3, the DNA is TGCGCCAGCAGCCAAGAATTCGGGACAGGGAAATACGAGCAGTACTTC.

The rearrangement links TRBV5-6 to TRBJ1-1, with D possibly being TRBD1 (6 bases). V was pared by 0 bases and J by 8 bases, with 17 bases between. There are 15 residues in the CDR3. Germline loops: CDR1 SGHDT, CDR2 YYEEEE. Here the CDR3 reads CASSLEGGRGPEAFF. The CDR3 DNA reads TGTGCCAGCAGCTTGGAGGGGGGCAGAGGGCCCGAAGCTTTCTTT.

This clone was observed once. This rearrangement joins TRBV4-1 to TRBJ1-5; D not certain. The germline V gene encodes CDR1 MGHRA and CDR2 YSYEKL. CDR3 size: 17 residues. V lost 0 bases and J 0 bases, leaving 12 bases between the germline ends. The CDR3 reads CASSQDWAGPSNQPQHF. Written as DNA, the CDR3 is TGCGCCAGCAGCCAAGACTGGGCCGGACCTAGCAATCAGCCCCAGCATTTT.

The chain recombines TRBV7-9 with TRBJ2-7; D possibly matches TRBD1 or TRBD2 (5 bases each). Trimming took 3 bases from V and 9 from J, leaving 15 bases between them. Germline V gene data show CDR1 as SEHNR and CDR2 as FQNEAQ (reference sequence). The CDR3 length is 13 residues. The CDR3 here is CASSLGSGGGQYF. CDR3 in DNA: TGTGCCAGCAGCTTGGGTAGTGGGGGTGGGCAGTACTTC.

The chain joins TRBV7-2 to TRBJ2-7; D uncertain. V was trimmed by 6 bases and J by 0 bases, leaving 12 bases between them. CDR1 and CDR2 from the germline V gene are SGHTA and FQGNSA. CDR3 length: 14 residues. CDR3 sequence: CASRSLESSYEQYF. The CDR3 region has the DNA TGTGCCAGCAGGTCCCTGGAGAGCTCCTACGAGCAGTACTTC.

This clone was observed a few times. The chain employs TRBV19 and TRBJ2-1, with TRBD2 matching 9 bases. V dropped 4 bases and J dropped 7; count of bases not matched to a gene: 5. This CDR3 is 14 amino acids long. Germline CDR1 LNHDA, CDR2 SQIVND (reference sequence). The CDR3 region is CASSTGTSRNEQFF. CDR3 DNA: TGTGCCAGTAGTACAGGGACTAGCAGGAATGAGCAGTTCTTC.

The V gene is TRBV27, the J gene TRBJ2-7, with 9 bases lining up with TRBD2. CDR1 and CDR2 from the germline V gene are MNHEY and SMNVEV (reference sequence). Trimming at V came to 2 bases and at J to 4 bases, leaving 0 bases not matched to a gene. This CDR3 comprises 13 residues. The CDR3 DNA sequence: TGTGCCAGCAGTTTAGCGGGGGGGTACGAGCAGTACGTC. Translation gives CASSLAGGYEQYV.

The V and J genes are TRBV5-4 and TRBJ2-7; TRBD1 aligns across 10 bases. The length of the CDR3 is 14 residues. Unmatched junction bases numbered 4, after V lost 4 bases and J lost 3 bases. The germline CDR1 and CDR2 sequences are SGHNT and YYREEE (reference sequence). The chain's CDR3 is CASSVGQGHYEQYF. The CDR3 DNA reads TGTGCCAGCAGCGTGGGACAGGGGCACTACGAGCAGTACTTC.

The chain combines TRBV27 with TRBJ2-1; weak D call: TRBD2 (7 bases). Germline V lookup: CDR1 MNHEY, CDR2 SMNVEV (reference sequence). V was clipped by 7 bases and J by 8 bases, with 21 bases between them. The CDR3 covers 15 residues. The chain's CDR3 is CASIPSEQGGDEQFF. The CDR3 DNA sequence: TGTGCCAGCATCCCCTCGGAACAGGGAGGGGATGAGCAGTTCTTC.

The CDR3 sequence is CASSQESVEGPKQYF. CDR3 in DNA: TGTGCCAGCAGCCAAGAAAGTGTAGAGGGGCCCAAGCAGTACTTC. The chain links TRBV4-2 to TRBJ2-7; possibly TRBD1 or TRBD2 for D (5 bases each). In germline, CDR1 is LGHNA, CDR2 YNFKEQ. Trimming removed 0 bases at V and 8 bases at J, with 17 bases between. This CDR3 has 15 residues.

The genes are TRBV4-3 and TRBJ1-6, with D possibly being TRBD1 (5 bases). The CDR3 covers 15 residues. Germline CDR1 reads LGHNA; CDR2 reads YSLEER. V was trimmed by 0 bases and J by 9 bases, leaving 12 bases between them. The CDR3 loop is CASSQDAGPGSPLHF. DNA of the CDR3: TGCGCCAGCAGCCAAGACGCGGGGCCTGGTTCACCCCTCCACTTT.

The chain combines TRBV5-4 with TRBJ1-2; the match to TRBD1 covers 9 bases. The ends lost 5 bases at V and 5 bases at J; junction bases unmatched: 7. The CDR3 consists of 14 residues. Germline loops: CDR1 SGHNT, CDR2 YYREEE (reference sequence). CDR3 residues: CASRPGTGYYGYTF. The DNA for the CDR3 is TGTGCCAGCAGACCCGGGACAGGGTATTATGGCTACACCTTC.

This clone was seen only once. The CDR3 here is CASSQVQDFNYGYTF. The CDR3 nucleotides read TGTGCCAGCAGCCAAGTTCAGGATTTCAACTATGGCTACACCTTC. This rearrangement joins TRBV14 to TRBJ1-2; D not certain. The CDR3 consists of 15 residues. The germline V gene encodes CDR1 SGHDN and CDR2 FVKESK. Trimming pared 1 base from V and 2 bases from J, leaving 11 bases between.

The chain joins TRBV6-1 to TRBJ1-5; no reliable D call. In germline, CDR1 is MNHNS, CDR2 SASEGT. V was clipped by 7 bases and J by 0 bases, with 10 bases between them. This CDR3 spans 14 amino acids. The CDR3 is CASMHTYSNQPQHF. As DNA, the CDR3 is TGTGCCAGCATGCACACCTATAGCAATCAGCCCCAGCATTTT.

The chain carries TRBV5-7 and TRBJ2-7; 8 bases align to TRBD1. TRBV5-7 qualifies as an ORF whose function is uncertain. V trimming: 3 bases; J trimming: 3 bases; junction bases outside the gene matches: 8. CDR3 length: 15 residues. CDR3 protein: CASSYRDRRVYEQYF. The CDR3 bases are TGTGCCAGCAGCTACAGGGACAGGAGAGTCTACGAGCAGTACTTC.